This T cell receptor (beta chain) derives from a study of T cell responses to AZD1222 COVID-19 vaccine. General study findings and limits: The breadth and depth of Spike-specific TCRs increased once two AZD1222 doses had been given. Researchers report vaccine-associated CD4 TCRs spanning spike, with dominance at 160-218 and 743-854. Nearly half of unique spike-specific TCRs reportedly avoided B.1.351 and B.1.1.7 mutated regions. Repertoire sampling occurred only after the peak T cell response.

The CDR3 is made up of 16 amino acids. From germline, CDR1 is LGHNA and CDR2 YSLEER. The V and J ends lost 0 bases and 0 bases respectively, with 9 bases between them. On this clone itself: The antigen remains unidentified.

Data came from immunoSEQ multiplex PCR; TCRdb stores just in-frame clones and leaves some out. In the table there are 130,000 to 150,000 clones, around 93% of which are singletons. The sample here was peripheral blood, taken 28 days after the second AZD1222 dose. This receptor was identified in an adult who received the AZD1222 COVID-19 vaccine. This chain connects TRBV4-3 to TRBJ1-3; D unresolved. The CDR3 DNA follows: TGCGCCAGCAGCCAAGATCGGGGTGCCTCTGGAAACACCATATATTTT. Amino acids: CASSQDRGASGNTIYF.